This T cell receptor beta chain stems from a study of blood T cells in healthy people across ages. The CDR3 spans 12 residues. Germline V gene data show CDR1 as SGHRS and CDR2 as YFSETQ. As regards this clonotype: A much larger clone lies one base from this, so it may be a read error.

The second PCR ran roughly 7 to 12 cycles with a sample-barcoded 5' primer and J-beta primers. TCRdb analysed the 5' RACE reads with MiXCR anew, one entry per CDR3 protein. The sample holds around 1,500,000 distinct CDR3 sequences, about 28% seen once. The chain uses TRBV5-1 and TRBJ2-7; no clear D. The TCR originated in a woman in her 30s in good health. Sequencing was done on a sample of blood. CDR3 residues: CASSLDFGERYF. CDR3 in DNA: TGCGCCAGCAGCTTGGACTTCGGCGAGCGGTACTTC.